Sequencing of this T cell receptor beta chain was carried out in a study of T cells after yellow fever vaccination. 5'RACE template switching produced TCR cDNA carrying a universal primer site and UMIs. TCRdb re-analysed the 5' RACE reads in MiXCR, keeping a single row per CDR3 protein. The sample has 100,000 to 150,000 distinct CDR3 sequences, about 7.8% seen once. Study-level findings and limits: A small proportion of clonotypes was detected in both the CD4 and CD8 compartments. Though it reached lower strength, the secondary response hit its peak faster, day 5 versus 15.

The sample holds a few counts of this clonotype. Antigen unknown. CDR1 is GTSNPN, CDR2 SVGIG, per germline (reference sequence). Trimming took 6 bases from V and 2 from J, leaving 11 bases between them. The CDR3 loop spans 13 amino acids. The material sequenced was CD4+ T cells sorted from PBMCs, taken roughly 46 days after the first yellow fever vaccination. This clonotype was sampled from a man younger than 35 who received the YFV17D yellow fever vaccine. The chain employs TRBV30 and TRBJ1-3; maybe TRBD1 (5 bases). The CDR3 sequence: CACSRGPGNTIYF. DNA of the CDR3: TGTGCCTGTAGTCGGGGCCCTGGAAACACCATATATTTT.